The clone carrying this T cell receptor beta chain was detected only a few times. Its antigen is unknown. The data were obtained in a study of T cell repertoires in cytomegalovirus infection. Study in general: Newly reported HLA-C-restricted and thoroughly characterized HLA-B-restricted CMV epitopes were employed. It can be stated that public TCR beta signatures indicated CMV infection as well as a matching HLA type. Findings and limits, study-wide: In two of eight donors, the top clonotype was HLA-C-restricted CMV-specific. The study identified carriers of CMV plus the relevant HLA from cumulative public TCR beta family frequency.

One entry per CDR3 protein results from TCRdb running MiXCR on the reads. This sample has around 70,000 distinct CDR3 sequences, with roughly 28% found just once. This CDR3 region has 17 residues. Losses at the gene ends were 4 bases for V and 4 bases for J; bases not matched to a gene: 10. CDR1 and CDR2 from the germline V gene are DFQATT and SNEGSKA (reference sequence). Sequenced material: CD8+ T cells from cultured PBMCs, taken from culture after CMV antigen stimulation. The sequence was collected from a human donor in good health (CMV status not recorded). Some clones in this sample may be carry-over from other donors' samples. The chain recombines TRBV20-1 with TRBJ2-3, with 14 bases lining up with TRBD2. DNA for the CDR3: TGCAGTGCTAACCTCATCGGGACTAGCGGGAGCTCAGATACGCAGTATTTT. It yields the protein CSANLIGTSGSSDTQYF.